This TCR beta chain derives from a study of OX40 agonist ivuxolimab in advanced cancers. A note on the overall study: Ivuxolimab was an agonistic, fully human IgG2 monoclonal antibody directed against OX40 (CD134), a costimulatory receptor. Intravenous ivuxolimab was administered to patients every 2 weeks at six dose levels: 0.01, 0.1, 0.3, 1.5, 3 and 10 mg/kg. Of the roughly 54 dose-escalation patients, hepatocellular carcinoma was present in approximately 20, melanoma in approximately 15, renal cell carcinoma in 9 and head and neck cancer in 9. A male proportion of nearly 85% and a mean age of around 60 years, ranging from about 20 to 85, were recorded for the dose-escalation cohort. Patients were allowed to have had prior anti-PD-1, anti-PD-L1 or anti-CTLA-4 therapy, and approximately 40% of the dose-escalation patients had previously received checkpoint inhibitors. Partial responses were achieved by three dose-escalation patients, of whom one had hepatocellular carcinoma and two had cutaneous melanoma. The purpose of peripheral TCRbeta sequencing was to test whether ivuxolimab changed TCR sequence diversity and led to clonal T-cell expansion. The paper describes the monotherapy dose-escalation part (N of about 54 patients) of the phase I trial of ivuxolimab. Here is what the overall study found, with its caveats: After ivuxolimab, more expanded clones were found on average in CD8+ T cells than in CD4+ T cells. Partial responders in the 0.1-3.0 mg/kg groups had among the lowest normalized peripheral clonal expansion, especially among CD8+ T cells. Low levels of normalized T-cell clonal expansion were also seen in some patients who did not respond. At doses of 0.1 to 3.0 mg/kg, clonal expansion of both CD4+ and CD8+ blood T cells was observed from baseline to week 6. The antigen specificity of the peripheral T cells that underwent clonal expansion was not determined.

The trial excluded patients who had a history of autoimmune disease or were on systemic immunosuppression. Peripheral blood for TCR sequencing was collected from all dose cohorts at baseline, on cycle 4 day 1, and on cycle 7 day 1. Samples came from an open-label, multicenter, first-in-human phase I dose-escalation trial of ivuxolimab. Adults with locally advanced or metastatic melanoma, renal cell, hepatocellular, or head and neck squamous cell carcinoma were enrolled in the trial. Before TCR sequencing, CD4+ T cells and CD8+ T cells from peripheral blood were sorted into separate populations. V and J are truncated by 6 bases and 7 bases respectively, leaving an intervening sequence of 10 bases. The germline V gene provides CDR1 MDHEN and CDR2 SYDVKM. The CDR3 contains 12 residues, cysteine and phenylalanine counted. Just CDR3 DNA is preserved here, 36 bases in frame from base 1. For sequencing of the TCRbeta CDR3 region, genomic DNA was extracted from the sorted cells. The immunoSEQ Assay was used for sequencing of TCRbeta CDR3 regions. This is the immuneACCESS table as TCRdb keeps it, with only in-frame sequences that have V and J called. A part of the clones is gone; compared with another copy, unresolved V genes explain less than half, and the rest is unexplained. The sample contains tens of thousands of clones, approximately 80% of them found a single time. The ten largest account for around 2.7% of the sample.

As to this clone: Its antigen remains unidentified. Nothing much larger sits one base from this clone, and base qualities are not available.

The material was CD4+ or CD8+ T cells sorted from blood, obtained in a trial of the OX40 agonist ivuxolimab. The sequence was obtained from an adult with an advanced solid tumor such as melanoma, head and neck, liver or kidney cancer. The V gene is TRBV28 and the J gene is TRBJ2-1; the D gene is perhaps TRBD1, on 6 matching bases. The sequenced DNA: TGTGCCAGCAGCTTCCAGGGGAATGAGCAGTTCTTC. It codes for CASSFQGNEQFF. With the rest looked up from the reference TRBV28 and TRBJ2-1 genes rather than sequenced, the full variable domain is DVKVTQSSRYLVKRTGEKVFLECVQDMDHENMFWYRQDPGLGLRLIYFSYDVKMKEKGDIPEGYSVSREKKERFSLILESASTNQTSMYLCASSFQGNEQFFGPGTRLTVL.